Presented here are 26 T cell receptor beta chains from one specimen sequenced in a study of identifying expanded T cells in peripheral blood. Libraries were prepared by immunoSEQ multiplex PCR; TCRdb keeps only in-frame clonotypes and omits some of them. The sample consists of 90,000 to 95,000 clones, 88% of them appearing once. Sequencing was performed on blood. The origin of the receptors is a person aged 18-69 years in good health.

This sequence joins TRBV30 and TRBJ2-3, with a weak D call TRBD1 (5 bases). V shed 0 bases and J shed 5 bases, with 12 bases lying between them. In germline, CDR1 is GTSNPN, CDR2 SVGIG (reference sequence). CDR3 length equals 14 residues. CDR3 sequence reads: CAWSVGALGDTQYF. The CDR3 DNA is TGTGCCTGGAGTGTAGGGGCGCTCGGAGATACGCAGTATTTT.

This chain joins TRBV18 and TRBJ1-3; D gene ambiguous. This CDR3 is 15 amino acids long. Germline CDR1 reads KGHSH; CDR2 reads LQKENI. Between the trimmed V and J ends, which lost 3 bases and 0 bases, there was a span of 9 bases. In DNA form, the CDR3 reads TGTGCCAGCTCACCGGGCACTGTCTCTGGAAACACCATATATTTT. Protein sequence: CASSPGTVSGNTIYF.

The chain carries TRBV7-9 and TRBJ1-1; D remains unclear. Germline V gene data show CDR1 as SEHNR and CDR2 as FQNEAQ (reference sequence). The CDR3 is 12 amino acids. Between the trimmed V and J ends, which lost 3 bases and 5 bases, there was a span of 7 bases. The CDR3 nucleotides read TGTGCCAGCAGCTTCGGGGAAACTGAAGCTTTCTTT. Translation: CASSFGETEAFF.

V gene TRBV11-3 combines with J gene TRBJ1-2, with a weak D call TRBD1 (6 bases). The CDR3 has 15 amino acids. Germline V gene sequence: CDR1 SGHNT, CDR2 YENEEA. Deletions cut 3 bases from V and 10 bases from J, with 21 bases between. Here the CDR3 reads CASSFDGGRVDDYTF. CDR3 nucleotides: TGTGCCAGCAGCTTTGATGGGGGGCGGGTGGACGACTACACCTTC.

The chain joins TRBV29-1 to TRBJ1-2; TRBD1 is a possible D gene (5 bases). V was shortened by 4 bases and J by 5 bases, with 23 bases between the two germline ends. This CDR3 has 16 amino acids. The germline V gene has CDR1 SQVTM and CDR2 ANQGSEA. CDR3 bases: TGCAGCGTTGTCGCGGGGGACGGACGAGAGCTATATGGCTACACCTTC. It codes for CSVVAGDGRELYGYTF.

The CDR3 bases are TGCAGCGTCCTACCAATTCAGAGGGGTGTAGGTGAAGCTTTCTTT. Its translation is CSVLPIQRGVGEAFF. This chain links TRBV29-1 with TRBJ1-1, with D perhaps matching TRBD1 (5 bases). Germline V lookup: CDR1 SQVTM, CDR2 ANQGSEA. The CDR3 has 15 residues. V was clipped by 6 bases and J by 7 bases, with 24 bases between them.

The chain carries TRBV6-1 and TRBJ1-5; tentatively, D is TRBD1 (6 bases). Trimming took 8 bases from V and 7 from J, leaving 21 bases between them. CDR1 MNHNS and CDR2 SASEGT come from the germline V gene. The CDR3 consists of 15 residues. The CDR3 region is CASGKDRRQWQPQHF. The CDR3 DNA sequence: TGTGCCAGCGGGAAGGACAGACGGCAGTGGCAGCCCCAGCATTTT.

This chain links TRBV5-1 with TRBJ1-2, with D possibly TRBD1 on 5 matching bases. The germline gives CDR1 SGHRS, CDR2 YFSETQ. The CDR3 covers 15 residues. Trimming pared 4 bases from V and 0 bases from J, leaving 13 bases between. The CDR3 is CASSPGASPNYGYTF. The CDR3 DNA reads as TGCGCCAGCAGCCCCGGGGCTTCTCCTAACTATGGCTACACCTTC.

The chain carries TRBV10-3 and TRBJ1-5; perhaps TRBD1 as D (5 bases). This CDR3 is built from 13 residues. Germline V gene data show CDR1 as ENHRY and CDR2 as SYGVKD. Trimming pared 4 bases from V and 7 bases from J, leaving 11 bases between. The CDR3 DNA is TGTGCCATCAGTGTCCAGGGAGGGCAGCCCCAGCATTTT. It specifies CAISVQGGQPQHF.

J is TRBJ1-1 and V is TRBV7-9; D unresolved. The CDR3 sequence is 13 residues long. Trimming pared 5 bases from V and 8 bases from J, leaving 15 bases between. Germline V gene sequence: CDR1 SEHNR, CDR2 FQNEAQ (reference sequence). The CDR3 nucleotides are TGTGCCAGCAGCCCCTCGGTCGTGCAGGAAGCTTTCTTT. It is translated as CASSPSVVQEAFF. The complete variable domain, with remaining parts taken from reference TRBV7-9 and TRBJ1-1, reads DTGVSQNPRHKITKRGQNVTFRCDPISEHNRLYWYRQTLGQGPEFLTYFQNEAQLEKSRLLSDRFSAERPKGSFSTLEIQRTEQGDSAMYLCASSPSVVQEAFFGQGTRLTVV.

The chain recombines TRBV11-2 with TRBJ1-1; D is ambiguous. Germline values: CDR1 SGHAT, CDR2 FQNNGV. The V gene lost 4 bases and the J gene lost 11 bases, with 17 bases spanning the gap. The CDR3 covers 13 residues. The CDR3: CASSSQGGAWAFF. The CDR3 nucleotides are TGTGCCAGCAGCTCCCAAGGCGGCGCGTGGGCTTTCTTT.

This chain links TRBV6-1 with TRBJ1-1; no clear D gene. This CDR3 has 10 amino acids. CDR1 and CDR2 from the germline V gene are MNHNS and SASEGT. CDR3 sequence: CAGGNTEAFF. DNA for the CDR3: TGTGCAGGAGGGAACACTGAAGCTTTCTTT.

V is TRBV5-6 and J is TRBJ1-1; tentative D call: TRBD1 (5 bases). The CDR3 length is 11 residues. Trimming took 4 bases from V and 5 from J, leaving 6 bases between them. Per germline, CDR1 SGHDT and CDR2 YYEEEE. As DNA, the CDR3 is TGTGCCAGCAGCCAGGGTACTGAAGCTTTCTTT. Translated: CASSQGTEAFF. Together with reference TRBV5-6 and TRBJ1-1, the CDR3 gives the full variable domain: DAGVTQSPTHLIKTRGQQVTLRCSPKSGHDTVSWYQQALGQGPQFIFQYYEEEERQRGNFPDRFSGHQFPNYSSELNVNALLLGDSALYLCASSQGTEAFFGQGTRLTVV.

J is TRBJ1-2 and V is TRBV18; 10 bases agree with TRBD1. The CDR3 has 16 amino acids. Germline V gene data show CDR1 as KGHSH and CDR2 as LQKENI. Trimming cost V 3 bases and J 7 bases; bases outside gene matches: 11. The CDR3 nucleotides read TGTGCCAGCTCACCCGGGACAGGGGATGCTTGGGGTGGCTACACCTTC. The encoded protein is CASSPGTGDAWGGYTF.

This clone turned up a few times. The J gene is TRBJ1-2, the V gene TRBV4-1, with no clear D. From germline, CDR1 is MGHRA and CDR2 YSYEKL. The V and J ends lost 1 base and 13 bases respectively, with 10 bases between them. The CDR3 spans 11 residues. The CDR3 DNA sequence: TGCGCCAGCAGCCAAGGGGGTCAGGCCACCTTC. Protein product: CASSQGGQATF.

This clone has only a few counts. The chain combines TRBV6-5 with TRBJ1-5; TRBD1 aligns across 10 bases. The CDR3 has 15 residues. Germline V gene lookup returns CDR1 MNHEY and CDR2 SVGAGI. V was pared by 2 bases and J by 2 bases, with 0 bases of the junction left unmatched. CDR3 in amino acids: CASSYGTGGNQPQHF. For the CDR3, the DNA is TGTGCCAGCAGTTACGGGACAGGGGGCAATCAGCCCCAGCATTTT.

The chain recombines TRBV10-2 with TRBJ2-5; no reliable D call. The CDR3 totals 15 residues. CDR1 and CDR2 (germline): WSHSY, SAAADI. V was shortened by 4 bases and J by 4 bases, with 16 bases between the two germline ends. CDR3 DNA sequence: TGCGCCAGCAGTGCGAGCGCATCAACGTCAGAGACCCAGTACTTC. Translation: CASSASASTSETQYF.

The rearrangement uses TRBV7-9 and TRBJ2-1; 7 positions agree with TRBD2. Germline values: CDR1 SEHNR, CDR2 FQNEAQ (reference sequence). The J segment lost 3 bases and the V segment lost 1 base, leaving 3 bases of the junction unmatched. The CDR3 extends over 15 amino acids. CDR3 nucleotides: TGTGCCAGCAGCTTAGGTCCGGGGGGCTACAATGAGCAGTTCTTC. This sequence encodes CASSLGPGGYNEQFF.

The V gene is TRBV15, the J gene TRBJ2-5; D is uncertain. CDR3 length: 14 amino acids. V was cut by 0 bases and J by 1 base, with 6 bases left in between. CDR1 is LNHNV, CDR2 YYDKDF, per germline (reference sequence). The CDR3 DNA sequence: TGTGCCACCAGCAGAGATGTAGCCCAAGAGACCCAGTACTTC. Its protein product is CATSRDVAQETQYF. Filled out from reference TRBV15 and TRBJ2-5, the complete variable domain reads DAMVIQNPRYQVTQFGKPVTLSCSQTLNHNVMYWYQQKSSQAPKLLFHYYDKDFNNEADTPDNFQSRRPNTSFCFLDIRSPGLGDTAMYLCATSRDVAQETQYFGPGTRLLVL.

The genes are TRBV19 and TRBJ1-3; D is undetermined. Trimming cost V 4 bases and J 5 bases, with 12 bases left between them. The V gene's germline CDR1 is LNHDA and CDR2 SQIVND (reference sequence). This CDR3 comprises 14 residues. Here the CDR3 reads CASSKANRRNTIYF. DNA of the CDR3: TGTGCCAGTAGTAAGGCAAACAGACGAAACACCATATATTTT.

The rearrangement uses TRBV11-1 and TRBJ2-5; tentative D call: TRBD2 (6 bases). Trimming left V 5 bases short and J 2 bases short, with 12 bases between. CDR1 and CDR2 from the germline V gene are SGHAT and FQDESV (reference sequence). This CDR3 has 14 amino acids. The CDR3, as DNA: TGTGCCAGCAGCCCGTGGGGGGATCAAGAGACCCAGTACTTC. It is translated as CASSPWGDQETQYF.

The chain links TRBV2 to TRBJ1-3; D ambiguous. Germline-derived CDR1 and CDR2 are SNHLY and FYNNEI. Trimming pared 0 bases from V and 4 bases from J, leaving 10 bases between. The CDR3 has 15 amino acids. DNA of the CDR3: TGTGCCAGCAGTGAAGCAGGTCACCCGGGAAACACCATATATTTT. Its protein product is CASSEAGHPGNTIYF.

The genes are TRBV5-8 and TRBJ1-1; D gene uncertain. The CDR3 runs 12 residues. Trimming removed 0 bases at V and 6 bases at J, with 6 bases between. Looked up from germline, CDR1 is SGHTS and CDR2 is YDEGEE. CDR3 DNA sequence: TGTGCCAGCAGCTTGGGAGTCGCTGAAGCTTTCTTT. It is translated as CASSLGVAEAFF.

This chain joins TRBV18 and TRBJ1-1; D not certain. V lost 4 bases to trimming and J lost 0 bases, with 18 bases between them. The CDR3 is made up of 17 amino acids. The germline CDR1 and CDR2 sequences are KGHSH and LQKENI. The DNA for the CDR3 is TGTGCCAGCTCACTCTCTCCGCCGACGGTTATGAACACTGAAGCTTTCTTT. This sequence encodes CASSLSPPTVMNTEAFF.

This clone came up a few times. The chain recombines TRBV2 with TRBJ1-2; the match to TRBD1 covers 11 bases. J was trimmed by 3 bases and V by 3 bases; bases with no gene match: 3. Germline V gene sequence: CDR1 SNHLY, CDR2 FYNNEI. This CDR3 is built from 15 residues. The CDR3 nucleotides are TGTGCCAGCAGTGATCGGACAGGGGGCGACTATGGCTACACCTTC. It translates to CASSDRTGGDYGYTF.

This clone was picked up one time. Written as DNA, the CDR3 is TGCAGCGCCCAACTACCCCTAGCGGGGGCCACCTTCACAGATACGCAGTATTTT. It specifies CSAQLPLAGATFTDTQYF. The chain combines TRBV29-1 with TRBJ2-3; 10 nucleotides line up with TRBD2. The CDR3 covers 18 residues. V trimming: 7 bases; J trimming: 2 bases; junction bases outside the gene matches: 18. Per the germline V gene, CDR1 is SQVTM and CDR2 is ANQGSEA.